Shown below are 19 T cell receptor beta chains from a single sample sequenced in a study of graft-versus-host responses after intestinal transplantation. Clones were read by immunoSEQ multiplex PCR, and TCRdb kept only the in-frame ones, dropping some. The table records tens of thousands of clones, approximately 87% of them present only once. The sequencing here drew on PBMCs, taken about 28 days after intestinal transplant. These receptors originate from a human patient who received an intestinal transplant, so some T cells may come from the graft donor.

The gene calls are TRBV11-1 and TRBJ1-1; tentative D call: TRBD1 (5 bases). V lost 2 bases and J lost 5, with 12 bases in between. The CDR3 is 14 amino acids. Per germline, CDR1 SGHAT and CDR2 FQDESV (reference sequence). The CDR3 here is CASSLRKGRTEAFF. The CDR3 nucleotides are TGTGCCAGCAGCTTAAGGAAGGGGCGTACTGAAGCTTTCTTT.

The rearrangement links TRBV27 to TRBJ2-5; D possibly uses TRBD1 or TRBD2 (5 bases each). The germline gives CDR1 MNHEY, CDR2 SMNVEV (reference sequence). The CDR3 is made up of 16 amino acids. Trimming left V 6 bases short and J 5 bases short, with 22 bases between. Here the CDR3 reads CASRLYGTAGGETQYF. In nucleotides, the CDR3 is TGTGCCAGCAGACTTTATGGGACGGCGGGCGGGGAGACCCAGTACTTC.

The genes are TRBV5-8 and TRBJ1-5; TRBD1 matches at 12 bases. The CDR3 has 15 amino acids. The junction had 5 bases not matched to a gene; V was cut back by 4 bases and J by 6 bases. Germline CDR1 and CDR2: SGHTS and YDEGEE. This chain's CDR3 is CASSRGTGGLQPQHF. The DNA of the CDR3 is TGTGCCAGCAGCCGTGGGACAGGGGGCCTTCAGCCCCAGCATTTT.

V and J are TRBV6-4 and TRBJ1-1; D is unclear. The CDR3 covers 15 residues. With 7 bases removed from V and 0 bases from J, the gap between germline ends came to 15 bases. The germline CDR1 and CDR2 sequences are MRHNA and SNTAGT. The CDR3, as DNA: TGTGCCAGCACTCAACCCTCTCCTCTGAACACTGAAGCTTTCTTT. This encodes CASTQPSPLNTEAFF.

The V and J genes are TRBV5-4 and TRBJ1-4; a possible D gene is TRBD1 (6 bases). Germline CDR1 reads SGHNT; CDR2 reads YYREEE (reference sequence). V lost 3 bases to trimming and J lost 0 bases, with 9 bases between them. The CDR3 is 15 amino acids. The CDR3 reads CASSSTGATNEKLFF. For the CDR3, the DNA is TGTGCCAGCAGCTCGACAGGCGCAACTAATGAAAAACTGTTTTTT.

This clone was detected a few times. The rearrangement joins TRBV6-5 to TRBJ2-7, with 8 positions matching TRBD1. V lost 0 bases to trimming and J lost 6 bases; unmatched junction nucleotides: 7. The CDR3 runs to 15 residues. CDR1 and CDR2 (germline): MNHEY, SVGAGI. CDR3 residues: CASSYSTGVGSEQYF. CDR3 DNA sequence: TGTGCCAGCAGTTACTCGACAGGGGTTGGCTCCGAGCAGTACTTC.

This rearrangement joins TRBV5-4 to TRBJ2-5; D is perhaps TRBD1 (5 bases). The ends were cut back, 0 bases at V and 7 bases at J, with 10 bases in the middle. The V gene's germline CDR1 is SGHNT and CDR2 YYREEE (reference sequence). The CDR3 has 13 amino acids. The CDR3 DNA sequence: TGTGCCAGCAGCTTGGCCTCAGGGTGGACCCAGTACTTC. Its translation: CASSLASGWTQYF.

This clone is a singleton in its sample. The chain joins TRBV6-5 to TRBJ1-1; 7 bases line up with TRBD1. Germline CDR1 is MNHEY and CDR2 is SVGAGI. The CDR3 contains 12 residues. J lost 6 bases, V lost 5 bases, and 3 bases had no gene match. DNA for the CDR3: TGTGCCAGCAGTGATCAGGGGGCTGAAGCTTTCTTT. Its translation is CASSDQGAEAFF.

The rearrangement uses TRBV2 and TRBJ2-7; D may be TRBD1 (5 bases). The V and J ends lost 0 bases and 3 bases respectively, with 9 bases between them. Germline-derived CDR1 and CDR2 are SNHLY and FYNNEI. The CDR3 length is 14 residues. CDR3 in amino acids: CASSEASGHYEQYF. The CDR3 nucleotides are TGTGCCAGCAGTGAAGCTTCAGGACACTACGAGCAGTACTTC.

The chain couples TRBV7-3 to TRBJ2-1; TRBD2 matches at 9 bases. The CDR3 runs to 15 residues. The V gene end was trimmed by 4 bases and the J gene end by 6 bases; junction bases not matched to a gene: 7. Germline CDR1 reads SGHTA; CDR2 reads FQGTGA. The CDR3 DNA reads as TGTGCCAGCAGCTCAGGGACTAGCACCGTCAATGAGCAGTTCTTC. The encoded protein is CASSSGTSTVNEQFF.

The rearrangement uses TRBV5-1 and TRBJ2-7, with 15 nucleotides matching TRBD2. V gave up 5 bases and J gave up 4 bases; unmatched junction bases: 4. Germline V gene data show CDR1 as SGHRS and CDR2 as YFSETQ. This CDR3 region has 15 residues. CDR3 loop: CASRIGTSGGYEQYF. CDR3 coding DNA: TGCGCCAGCAGAATCGGGACTAGCGGGGGGTACGAGCAGTACTTC.

The chain combines TRBV21-1 with TRBJ2-2. TRBV21-1 corresponds to a pseudogene. The CDR3 extends over 15 amino acids. The CDR3 reads CASSKSIPITGELFF. As DNA, the CDR3 is TGTGCCAGCAGCAAAAGTATCCCCATCACCGGGGAGCTGTTTTTT.

This clone was counted once. The V gene is TRBV27, the J gene TRBJ1-4; 10 positions match TRBD1. V dropped 5 bases and J dropped 8; count of bases not matched to a gene: 17. The CDR3 has 18 residues. Germline-derived CDR1 and CDR2 are MNHEY and SMNVEV (reference sequence). CDR3 region: CASSLYLPFGQGGEKLFF. DNA for the CDR3: TGTGCCAGCAGTCTCTACCTACCCTTCGGACAGGGGGGAGAAAAACTGTTTTTT. Looking up the rest from reference TRBV27 and TRBJ1-4 gives the full variable domain: EAQVTQNPRYLITVTGKKLTVTCSQNMNHEYMSWYRQDPGLGLRQIYYSMNVEVTDKGDVPEGYKVSRKEKRNFPLILESPSPNQTSLYFCASSLYLPFGQGGEKLFFGSGTQLSVL.

The gene calls are TRBV7-9 and TRBJ2-5, with D maybe TRBD1 (5 bases). Trimming stripped 1 base from V and 5 bases from J, with 17 bases between. The CDR3 contains 16 residues. Germline V lookup: CDR1 SEHNR, CDR2 FQNEAQ (reference sequence). This chain's CDR3 is CASSLGKWTPGETQYF. The DNA for the CDR3 is TGTGCCAGCAGCTTAGGGAAATGGACACCCGGGGAGACCCAGTACTTC.

This rearrangement joins TRBV10-3 to TRBJ2-7, with D perhaps TRBD2 (5 bases). Germline lookup yields CDR1 ENHRY and CDR2 SYGVKD. Trimming removed 8 bases at V and 1 base at J, with 6 bases between. The CDR3 runs 11 residues. The CDR3 here is CAIGESYEQYF. CDR3 sequence (DNA): TGTGCCATCGGGGAGTCCTACGAGCAGTACTTC.

V is TRBV7-2 and J is TRBJ1-2; 10 positions match TRBD1. This CDR3 is built from 13 residues. J was trimmed by 7 bases and V by 3 bases; bases with no gene match: 2. Germline V gives CDR1 SGHTA, CDR2 FQGNSA. The CDR3 loop reads CASSFRDRGGYTF. In DNA, the CDR3 is TGTGCCAGCAGCTTCCGGGACAGGGGTGGCTACACCTTC.

This sequence joins TRBV4-1 and TRBJ2-7; TRBD2 might be the D (5 bases). V dropped 0 bases and J dropped 6 bases, with 9 bases sitting between them. The CDR3 contains 13 residues. Germline CDR1 is MGHRA and CDR2 is YSYEKL. The CDR3 sequence: CASSQDEGGEQYF. In DNA, the CDR3 is TGCGCCAGCAGCCAAGATGAAGGAGGCGAGCAGTACTTC.

The V gene is TRBV2, the J gene TRBJ1-5, with D possibly TRBD1 on 5 matching bases. V was shortened by 7 bases and J by 0 bases, with 13 bases between the two germline ends. In germline, CDR1 is SNHLY, CDR2 FYNNEI. The CDR3 runs to 15 residues. CDR3 amino acids: CASKVDRISNQPQHF. CDR3 coding DNA: TGTGCCAGCAAAGTTGACAGAATTAGCAATCAGCCCCAGCATTTT.

This chain links TRBV15 with TRBJ2-4; 7 bases map to TRBD2. The junction had 4 bases not matched to a gene; V was cut back by 1 base and J by 7 bases. Germline assignment: CDR1 LNHNV and CDR2 YYDKDF (reference sequence). CDR3 size: 14 residues. The CDR3 here is CATSRGDYGNIQYF. CDR3 in DNA: TGTGCCACCAGCAGAGGGGACTATGGGAACATTCAGTACTTC.